These T cell receptor beta chains were read from a single sample in a study of breast tumors, draining lymph nodes, adjacent tissues. Via MiXCR, TCRdb re-called the multiplex PCR reads, giving one row per CDR3 protein. The profile shows 150,000 to 200,000 distinct CDR3 sequences, 30% to 35% of them singletons. Source material: axillary lymph node tissue. The receptors come from a female donor with breast cancer. Some clones in this sample may be carry-over from other donors' samples. Each CDR3 is given with its conserved first and last residue. The D gene is left open where the match is weak. Clone size, where shown, is once, few, many, or a class for clones that have expanded.

-	TRBV29-1	-	TRBJ2-1	CSLEVEQFF	TGCAGCTTAGAAGTCGAGCAGTTCTTC
-	TRBV12-3/TRBV12-4	TRBD1	TRBJ2-5	CASSPYGAGGLDGETQYF	TGTGCCAGCAGTCCATACGGGGCAGGGGGCCTGGACGGGGAGACCCAGTACTTC
many	TRBV4-1	-	TRBJ2-7	CASSQDRRGGGSYEQYF	TGCGCCAGCAGCCAAGATCGGAGAGGGGGAGGATCTTACGAGCAGTACTTC
many	TRBV10-3	-	TRBJ2-3	CAITPGDTVDTQYF	TGTGCCATCACCCCGGGGGATACCGTTGATACGCAGTATTTT
-	TRBV5-4	-	TRBJ1-2	CASSSSGGLVYGYTF	TGTGCCAGCAGCTCCTCTGGGGGGCTGGTCTATGGCTACACCTTC
-	TRBV29-1	-	TRBJ2-1	CSVEQGTPYNEQFF	TGCAGCGTTGAACAGGGGACACCATACAATGAGCAGTTCTTC
many	TRBV7-2	TRBD2	TRBJ2-7	CASSLVGLAGGHNEQYF	TGTGCCAGCAGCTTAGTGGGACTAGCGGGAGGGCACAACGAGCAGTACTTC
many	TRBV12-3/TRBV12-4	-	TRBJ1-6	CASSSSGGVANSPLHF	TGTGCCAGCAGTAGCTCGGGGGGGGTGGCTAATTCACCCCTCCACTTT
-	TRBV19	-	TRBJ2-1	CASSILDNEQFF	TGTGCCAGTAGTATCCTGGACAATGAGCAGTTCTTC
once	TRBV3-1	-	TRBJ2-6	CASSTLRGSSGAIVLTF	TGTGCCAGCAGCACTTTGAGGGGTAGCTCTGGGGCCATCGTCCTGACTTTC
many	TRBV7-9	-	TRBJ1-2	CASSDQGHYGYTF	TGTGCCAGCAGCGACCAGGGTCACTATGGCTACACCTTC
-	TRBV2	-	TRBJ2-6	CASSRGQYSGANVLTF	TGTGCCAGCAGTCGCGGACAGTACTCTGGGGCCAACGTCCTGACTTTC
few	TRBV6-5	TRBD2	TRBJ2-1	CASSSTLAGADNEQFF	TGTGCCAGCAGTTCCACCCTAGCGGGAGCGGACAATGAGCAGTTCTTC
many	TRBV20-1	-	TRBJ1-6	CSARDRTDLYNSPLHF	TGCAGTGCTAGAGATCGGACAGATCTCTATAATTCACCCCTCCACTTT
many	TRBV13	TRBD1	TRBJ1-6	CASSTQGVGSPLHF	TGTGCCAGCAGCACACAGGGGGTCGGCTCACCCCTCCACTTT
-	TRBV10-1	TRBD2	TRBJ2-2	CASSDNTGTSGSGELFF	TGCGCCAGCAGTGACAATACAGGGACTAGCGGTTCCGGGGAGCTGTTTTTT
many	TRBV7-6	TRBD2	TRBJ2-7	CASSLDQGLAGVPPYCEQYF	TGTGCCAGCAGCTTAGATCAAGGACTAGCGGGAGTGCCTCCGTACTGCGAGCAGTACTTC
-	TRBV3-1	-	TRBJ2-1	CASSQQGRNEQFF	TGTGCCAGCAGCCAGCAGGGGCGGAATGAGCAGTTCTTC
-	TRBV2	TRBD1	TRBJ1-5	CASSPGTGISNQPQHF	TGTGCCAGCAGCCCCGGGACAGGGATAAGCAATCAGCCCCAGCATTTT
many	TRBV18	-	TRBJ2-1	CASSAAKGNEQFF	TGTGCCAGCTCAGCGGCAAAAGGGAATGAGCAGTTCTTC
-	TRBV12-3/TRBV12-4	TRBD2	TRBJ2-3	CASINSGARDTQYF	TGTGCCAGCATTAATAGCGGGGCGAGAGATACGCAGTATTTT
-	TRBV18	-	TRBJ2-5	CASSPSFPETQYF	TGTGCCAGCTCACCGTCGTTCCCAGAGACCCAGTACTTC
many	TRBV4-2	-	TRBJ1-5	CASSQESNQPQHF	TGTGCCAGCAGCCAAGAGAGCAATCAGCCCCAGCATTTT
many	TRBV6-5	TRBD2	TRBJ2-7	CASSALAGGRRYEQYF	TGTGCCAGCAGTGCACTAGCGGGAGGTCGTCGCTACGAGCAGTACTTC
many	TRBV19	-	TRBJ1-4	CASSPRTANNEKLFF	TGTGCCAGTAGTCCGCGGACAGCCAATAATGAAAAACTGTTTTTT
many	TRBV4-2	TRBD2	TRBJ2-7	CASSPTSGGSSSYEQYF	TGTGCCAGCAGCCCGACTAGCGGGGGGAGTAGCTCCTACGAGCAGTACTTC
many	TRBV18	-	TRBJ2-7	CASSQSGYEQYF	TGTGCCAGCTCCCAAAGCGGCTACGAGCAGTACTTC
many	TRBV10-3	-	TRBJ2-7	CAINDLEAYEQYF	TGTGCCATCAATGACCTGGAAGCCTACGAGCAGTACTTC
many	TRBV7-8	-	TRBJ2-1	CASRSDSSTQQFF	TGTGCCAGCAGGTCCGACTCTTCAACCCAGCAGTTCTTC
many	TRBV20-1	-	TRBJ1-2	CSARDLREANYGYTF	TGCAGTGCTAGAGATCTGAGGGAAGCTAACTATGGCTACACCTTC
-	TRBV9	TRBD1	TRBJ1-1	CASSPGTARGSEAFF	TGTGCCAGCAGCCCAGGGACAGCCAGGGGTTCTGAAGCTTTCTTT
many	TRBV5-1	-	TRBJ1-3	CASSLKGVVDYGNTIYF	TGCGCCAGCAGCCTCAAGGGGGTCGTAGATTATGGAAACACCATATATTTT
many	TRBV11-2	TRBD2	TRBJ2-5	CASSLGLRLAGDVETQYF	TGTGCCAGCAGCTTAGGGCTCCGACTAGCGGGAGACGTCGAGACCCAGTACTTC
many	TRBV14	-	TRBJ2-1	CASSQTGREFNYNEQFF	TGTGCCAGCAGCCAGACAGGGAGGGAGTTTAACTACAATGAGCAGTTCTTC
many	TRBV5-1	TRBD2	TRBJ2-5	CASSTGLAGGEETQYF	TGCGCCAGCAGCACCGGACTAGCGGGGGGAGAAGAGACCCAGTACTTC
many	TRBV27	TRBD1	TRBJ1-6	CASTDHRGRSYNSPLHF	TGTGCCAGCACCGATCACAGGGGGCGATCCTATAATTCACCCCTCCACTTT
many	TRBV12-3/TRBV12-4	-	TRBJ1-2	CASWGDRNIGRGYTF	TGTGCCAGCTGGGGGGATAGGAACATCGGGAGGGGCTACACCTTC
-	TRBV7-2	-	TRBJ1-6	CASSPDGNSPPHF	TGTGCCAGCAGCCCGGACGGAAATTCACCCCCCCACTTT
many	TRBV7-9	-	TRBJ1-2	CASSLVEGDYGYTF	TGTGCCAGCAGCTTAGTGGAGGGGGACTATGGCTACACCTTC
many	TRBV9	-	TRBJ1-2	CASNPDQGPYGYTF	TGTGCCAGCAACCCGGACCAGGGACCCTATGGCTACACCTTC
many	TRBV20-1	TRBD1	TRBJ1-6	CSARPDRGDSPLHF	TGCAGTGCTAGACCAGACAGGGGGGATTCACCCCTCCACTTT
-	TRBV29-1	-	TRBJ1-2	CSVELGNYGYTF	TGCAGCGTAGAGTTGGGGAACTATGGCTACACCTTC
many	TRBV20-1	TRBD2	TRBJ2-1	CSARDPAGASYNEQFF	TGCAGTGCTAGAGATCCAGCGGGAGCGTCCTACAATGAGCAGTTCTTC
many	TRBV7-3	TRBD2	TRBJ2-5	CASSPDSGAGGETQYF	TGTGCCAGCAGCCCCGACAGCGGGGCGGGAGGGGAGACCCAGTACTTC
-	TRBV7-3	-	TRBJ2-3	CASSEGPHTDTQYF	TGTGCCAGCAGCGAGGGACCTCACACAGATACGCAGTATTTT
-	TRBV10-2	-	TRBJ1-2	CASSSPVNNYGYTF	TGTGCCAGCAGCAGTCCGGTGAATAACTATGGCTACACCTTC
-	TRBV9	TRBD1	TRBJ1-6	CASSPGDSRSPLHF	TGTGCCAGCAGCCCGGGGGACAGCAGATCACCCCTCCACTTT
many	TRBV5-8	TRBD2	TRBJ2-3	CASSDRTSSTDTQYF	TGTGCCAGCAGCGACCGGACTAGTTCTACAGATACGCAGTATTTT
-	TRBV10-3	TRBD1	TRBJ2-7	CAISEPGGSSYEQYF	TGTGCCATCAGTGAGCCAGGGGGCAGCTCCTACGAGCAGTACTTC
medium-sized	TRBV29-1	-	TRBJ1-4	CSVEGGMDGDEKLFF	TGCAGCGTTGAAGGAGGAATGGACGGGGATGAAAAACTGTTTTTT
many	TRBV20-1	-	TRBJ1-6	CSAKQESSYNSPLHF	TGCAGTGCTAAACAGGAGAGCTCCTATAATTCACCCCTCCACTTT